The present T cell receptor (beta chain) was sequenced within a study of beta chain features in type 1 diabetes. The study, taken as a whole, reports: There was a moderate but significant shortening of TCRB CDR3s in all four CD4+ subsets of Type 1 diabetes patients. Researchers cautioned that cDNA sequencing could over-represent cells with high TCR expression.

The isolated RNA, all of it, was reverse transcribed, so expressed TCRB transcripts were what got sequenced. Produced via immunoSEQ multiplex PCR; TCRdb's table is partial and in-frame only. The sample holds about 280,000 clones, roughly 15% seen once. Post-sort purity exceeded 95% for all sorted populations. Details on this clone: Its antigen is currently unknown.

Sequenced material: naive CD4+ T cells from blood. The clonotype originates from a man between 18 and 35 years old with type 1 diabetes.

DNA for the CDR3: TGTGCCAGCAGCTTGTATCTGCCGGGACAGGGTCAAGAGACCCAGTACTTC. Protein product: CASSLYLPGQGQETQYF. The rearrangement uses TRBV7-2 and TRBJ2-5, with 9 bases aligning to TRBD1. The germline V gene has CDR1 SGHTA and CDR2 FQGNSA. The CDR3 totals 17 residues. The ends lost 3 bases at V and 2 bases at J; junction bases unmatched: 10. The full variable domain, with the rest looked up from reference TRBV7-2 and TRBJ2-5, is GAGVSQSPSNKVTEKGKDVELRCDPISGHTALYWYRQSLGQGLEFLIYFQGNSAPDKSGLPSDRFSAERTGGSVSTLTIQRTQQEDSAVYLCASSLYLPGQGQETQYFGPGTRLLVL.